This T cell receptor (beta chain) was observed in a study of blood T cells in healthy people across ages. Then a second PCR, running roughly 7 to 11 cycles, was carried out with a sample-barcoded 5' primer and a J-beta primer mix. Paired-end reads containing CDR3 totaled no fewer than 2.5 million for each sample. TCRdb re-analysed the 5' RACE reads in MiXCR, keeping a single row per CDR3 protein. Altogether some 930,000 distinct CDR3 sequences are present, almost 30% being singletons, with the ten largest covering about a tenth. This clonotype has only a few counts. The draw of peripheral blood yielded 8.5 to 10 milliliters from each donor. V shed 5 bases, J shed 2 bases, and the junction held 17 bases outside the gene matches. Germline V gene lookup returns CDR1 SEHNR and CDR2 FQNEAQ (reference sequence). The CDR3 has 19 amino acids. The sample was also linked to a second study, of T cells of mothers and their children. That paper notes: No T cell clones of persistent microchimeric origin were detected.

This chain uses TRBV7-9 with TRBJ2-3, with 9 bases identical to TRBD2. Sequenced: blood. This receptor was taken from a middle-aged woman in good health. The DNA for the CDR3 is TGTGCCAGCAGCCCGGCAGCGGGGGCGGGGGGGCTGACCACAGATACGCAGTATTTT. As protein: CASSPAAGAGGLTTDTQYF.